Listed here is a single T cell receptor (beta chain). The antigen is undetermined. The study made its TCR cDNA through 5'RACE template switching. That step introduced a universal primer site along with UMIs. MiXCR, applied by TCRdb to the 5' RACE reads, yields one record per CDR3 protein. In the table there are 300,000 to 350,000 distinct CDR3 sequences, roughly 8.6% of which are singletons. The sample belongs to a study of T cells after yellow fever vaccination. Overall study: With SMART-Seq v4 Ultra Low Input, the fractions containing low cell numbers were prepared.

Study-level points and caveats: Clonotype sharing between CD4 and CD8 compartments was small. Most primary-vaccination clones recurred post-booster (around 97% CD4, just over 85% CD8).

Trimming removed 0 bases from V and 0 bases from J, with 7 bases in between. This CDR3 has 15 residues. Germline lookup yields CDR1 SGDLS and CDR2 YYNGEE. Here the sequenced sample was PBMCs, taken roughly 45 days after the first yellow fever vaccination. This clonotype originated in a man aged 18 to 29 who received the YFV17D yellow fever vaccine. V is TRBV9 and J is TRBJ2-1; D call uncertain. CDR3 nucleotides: TGTGCCAGCAGCGTAGAGCTGGGCTCCTACAATGAGCAGTTCTTC. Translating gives CASSVELGSYNEQFF.